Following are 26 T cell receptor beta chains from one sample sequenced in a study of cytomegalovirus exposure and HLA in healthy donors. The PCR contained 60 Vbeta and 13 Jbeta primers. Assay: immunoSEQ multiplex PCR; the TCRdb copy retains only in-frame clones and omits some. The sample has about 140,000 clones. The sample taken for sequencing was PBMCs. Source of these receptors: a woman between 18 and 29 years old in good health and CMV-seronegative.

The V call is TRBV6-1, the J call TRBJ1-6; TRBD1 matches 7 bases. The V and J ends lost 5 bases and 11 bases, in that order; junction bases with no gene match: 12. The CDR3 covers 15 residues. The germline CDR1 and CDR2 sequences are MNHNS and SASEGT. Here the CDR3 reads CASSTPDRISPPLHF. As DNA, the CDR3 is TGTGCCAGCAGTACCCCGGACAGGATTTCCCCACCCCTCCACTTT.

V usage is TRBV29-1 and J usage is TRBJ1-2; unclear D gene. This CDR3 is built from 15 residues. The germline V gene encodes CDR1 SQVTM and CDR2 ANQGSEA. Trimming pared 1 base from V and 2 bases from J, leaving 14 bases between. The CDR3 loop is CSVEGRSGRNYGYTF. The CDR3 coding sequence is TGCAGCGTTGAAGGGCGTTCAGGCCGAAACTATGGCTACACCTTC.

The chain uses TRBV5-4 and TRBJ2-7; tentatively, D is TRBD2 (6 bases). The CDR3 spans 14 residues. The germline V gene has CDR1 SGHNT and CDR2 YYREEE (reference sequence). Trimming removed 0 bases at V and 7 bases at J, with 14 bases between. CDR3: CASSLDGGMREQYF. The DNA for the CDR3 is TGTGCCAGCAGCTTGGACGGGGGAATGAGGGAGCAGTACTTC.

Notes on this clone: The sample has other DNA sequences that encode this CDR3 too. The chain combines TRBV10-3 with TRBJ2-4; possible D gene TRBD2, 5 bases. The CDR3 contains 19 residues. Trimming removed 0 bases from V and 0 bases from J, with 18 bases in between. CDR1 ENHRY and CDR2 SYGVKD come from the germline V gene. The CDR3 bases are TGTGCCATCAGTGAGTCAGAGCGAGGGCCTTCGATAGCCAAAAACATTCAGTACTTC. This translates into CAISESERGPSIAKNIQYF.

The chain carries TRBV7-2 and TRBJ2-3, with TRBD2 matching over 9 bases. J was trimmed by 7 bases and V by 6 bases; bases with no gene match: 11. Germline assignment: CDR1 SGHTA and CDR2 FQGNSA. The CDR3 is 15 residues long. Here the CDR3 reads CASSSGSGGRNTQYF. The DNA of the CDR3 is TGTGCCAGCAGTTCCGGGAGCGGGGGGAGGAATACGCAGTATTTT.

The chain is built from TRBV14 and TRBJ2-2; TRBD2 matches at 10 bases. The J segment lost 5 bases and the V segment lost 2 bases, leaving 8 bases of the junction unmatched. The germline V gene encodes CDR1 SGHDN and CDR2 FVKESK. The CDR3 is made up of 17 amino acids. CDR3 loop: CASSQFLAGDGTGELFF. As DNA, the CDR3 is TGTGCCAGCAGCCAATTCCTAGCGGGAGATGGTACCGGGGAGCTGTTTTTT.

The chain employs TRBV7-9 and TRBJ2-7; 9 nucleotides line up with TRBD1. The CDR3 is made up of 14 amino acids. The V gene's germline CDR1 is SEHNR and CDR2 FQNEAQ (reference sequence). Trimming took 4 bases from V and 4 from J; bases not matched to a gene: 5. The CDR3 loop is CASSSYGQGYEQYV. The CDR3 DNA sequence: TGTGCCAGCAGCTCCTACGGACAGGGGTACGAGCAGTACGTC.

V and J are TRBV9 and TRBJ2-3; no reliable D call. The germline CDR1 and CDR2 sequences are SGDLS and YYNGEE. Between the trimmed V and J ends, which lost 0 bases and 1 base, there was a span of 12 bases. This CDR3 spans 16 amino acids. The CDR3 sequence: CASSVGSGLGTDTQYF. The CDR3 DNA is TGTGCCAGCAGCGTAGGGAGTGGGTTGGGCACAGATACGCAGTATTTT.

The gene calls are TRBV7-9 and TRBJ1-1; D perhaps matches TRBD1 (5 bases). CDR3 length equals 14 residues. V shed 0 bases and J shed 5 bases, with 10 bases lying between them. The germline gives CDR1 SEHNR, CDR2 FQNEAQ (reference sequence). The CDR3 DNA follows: TGTGCCAGCAGCTTAGCGATGTCAGGGACTGAAGCTTTCTTT. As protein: CASSLAMSGTEAFF.

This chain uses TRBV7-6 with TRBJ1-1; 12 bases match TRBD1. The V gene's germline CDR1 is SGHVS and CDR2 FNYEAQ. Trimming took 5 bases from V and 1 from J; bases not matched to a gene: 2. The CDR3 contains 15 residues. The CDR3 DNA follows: TGTGCCAGCAGCGCGGGACAGGGGGCGAACACTGAAGCTTTCTTT. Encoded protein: CASSAGQGANTEAFF.

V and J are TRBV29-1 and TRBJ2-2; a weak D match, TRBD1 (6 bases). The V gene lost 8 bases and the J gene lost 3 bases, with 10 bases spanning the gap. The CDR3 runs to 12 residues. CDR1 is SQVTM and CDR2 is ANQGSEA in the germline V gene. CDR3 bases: TGCAGCCAAAGGACAGACACCGGGGAGCTGTTTTTT. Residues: CSQRTDTGELFF.

Written as DNA, the CDR3 is TGCGCCAGCAGCCACCGAGGACACCAGGATGAGCAGTTCTTC. It codes for CASSHRGHQDEQFF. The V gene is TRBV4-1, the J gene TRBJ2-1, with D possibly being TRBD1 (5 bases). This CDR3 is built from 14 residues. Trimming removed 3 bases at V and 8 bases at J, with 14 bases between. The germline CDR1 and CDR2 sequences are MGHRA and YSYEKL.

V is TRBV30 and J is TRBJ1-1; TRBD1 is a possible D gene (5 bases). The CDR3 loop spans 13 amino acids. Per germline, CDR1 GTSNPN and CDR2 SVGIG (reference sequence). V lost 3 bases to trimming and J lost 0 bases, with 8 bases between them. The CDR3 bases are TGTGCCTGGAGGGACACACTGAACACTGAAGCTTTCTTT. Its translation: CAWRDTLNTEAFF.

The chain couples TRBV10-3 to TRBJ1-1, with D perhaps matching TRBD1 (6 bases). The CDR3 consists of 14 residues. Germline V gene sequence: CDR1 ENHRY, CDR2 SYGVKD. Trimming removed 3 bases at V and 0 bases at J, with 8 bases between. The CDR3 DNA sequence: TGTGCCATCAGTGACGGACAGATGAACACTGAAGCTTTCTTT. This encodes CAISDGQMNTEAFF.

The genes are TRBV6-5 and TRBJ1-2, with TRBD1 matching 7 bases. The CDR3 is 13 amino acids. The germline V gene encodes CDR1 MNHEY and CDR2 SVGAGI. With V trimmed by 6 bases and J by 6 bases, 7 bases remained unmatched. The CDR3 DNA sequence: TGTGCCAGCAGCCGCCGGGACAGTGATGGCTACACCTTC. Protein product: CASSRRDSDGYTF.

The CDR3 DNA sequence: TGTGCTAGTGGTTTGGTAGGGACAAAACCGGATCATTACGAGCAGTACGTC. Its protein is CASGLVGTKPDHYEQYV. This chain uses TRBV12-5 with TRBJ2-7; perhaps TRBD1 as D (6 bases). Germline CDR1 and CDR2: LGHNT and FRNRAP. V gave up 0 bases and J gave up 4 bases, with 19 bases separating them. This CDR3 region has 17 residues.

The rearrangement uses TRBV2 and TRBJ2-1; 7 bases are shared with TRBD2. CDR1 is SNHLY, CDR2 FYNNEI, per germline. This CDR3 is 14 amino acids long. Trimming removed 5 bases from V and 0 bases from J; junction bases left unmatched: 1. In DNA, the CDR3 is TGTGCCAGCAGTCGGACTAGCTCCTACAATGAGCAGTTCTTC. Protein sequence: CASSRTSSYNEQFF.

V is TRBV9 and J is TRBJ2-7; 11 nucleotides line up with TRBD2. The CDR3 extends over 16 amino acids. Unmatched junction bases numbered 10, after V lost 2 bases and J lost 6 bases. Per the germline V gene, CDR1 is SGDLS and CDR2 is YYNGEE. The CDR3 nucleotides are TGTGCCAGCAGCGTGGAATTAGCGGGAGGGCCAGTCGAGCAGTACTTC. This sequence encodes CASSVELAGGPVEQYF.

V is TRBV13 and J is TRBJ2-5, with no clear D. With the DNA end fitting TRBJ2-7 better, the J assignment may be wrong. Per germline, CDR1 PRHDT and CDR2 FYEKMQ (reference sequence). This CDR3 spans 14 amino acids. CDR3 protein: CASSPQTGLGEQYF. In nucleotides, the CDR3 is TGTGCCAGCAGCCCTCAAACTGGTTTGGGCGAGCAGTACTTC.

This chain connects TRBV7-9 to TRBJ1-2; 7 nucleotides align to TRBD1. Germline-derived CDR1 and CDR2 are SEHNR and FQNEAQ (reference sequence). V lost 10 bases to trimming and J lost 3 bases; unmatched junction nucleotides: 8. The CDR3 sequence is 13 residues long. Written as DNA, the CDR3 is TGTGCCACCCGGACAGGCCAGGACTATGGCTACACCTTC. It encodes CATRTGQDYGYTF.

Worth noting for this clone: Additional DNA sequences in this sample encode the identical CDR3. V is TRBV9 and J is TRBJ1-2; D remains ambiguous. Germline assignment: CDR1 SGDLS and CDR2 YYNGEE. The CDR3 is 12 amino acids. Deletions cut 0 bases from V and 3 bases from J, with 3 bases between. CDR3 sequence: CASSVGDYGYTF. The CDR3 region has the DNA TGTGCCAGCAGCGTAGGAGACTATGGCTACACCTTC. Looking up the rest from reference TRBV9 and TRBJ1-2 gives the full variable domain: DSGVTQTPKHLITATGQRVTLRCSPRSGDLSVYWYQQSLDQGLQFLIQYYNGEERAKGNILERFSAQQFPDLHSELNLSSLELGDSALYFCASSVGDYGYTFGSGTRLTVV.

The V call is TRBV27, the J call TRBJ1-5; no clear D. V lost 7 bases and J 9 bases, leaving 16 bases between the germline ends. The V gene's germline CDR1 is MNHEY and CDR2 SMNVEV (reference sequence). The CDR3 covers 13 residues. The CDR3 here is CASNKDGSGPQHF. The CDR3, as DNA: TGTGCCAGCAATAAAGACGGTTCGGGGCCCCAGCATTTT.

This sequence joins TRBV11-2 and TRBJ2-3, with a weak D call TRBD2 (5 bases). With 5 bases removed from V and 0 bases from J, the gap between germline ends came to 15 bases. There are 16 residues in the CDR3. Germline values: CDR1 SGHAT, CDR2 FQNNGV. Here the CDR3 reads CASSPGLPPSTDTQYF. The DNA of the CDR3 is TGTGCCAGCAGCCCCGGACTGCCACCTAGCACAGATACGCAGTATTTT.

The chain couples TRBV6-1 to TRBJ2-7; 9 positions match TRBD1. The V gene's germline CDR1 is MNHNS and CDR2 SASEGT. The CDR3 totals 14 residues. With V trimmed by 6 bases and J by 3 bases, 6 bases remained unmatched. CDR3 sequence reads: CASSPWTGVYEQYF. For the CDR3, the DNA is TGTGCCAGCAGCCCCTGGACAGGGGTCTACGAGCAGTACTTC.

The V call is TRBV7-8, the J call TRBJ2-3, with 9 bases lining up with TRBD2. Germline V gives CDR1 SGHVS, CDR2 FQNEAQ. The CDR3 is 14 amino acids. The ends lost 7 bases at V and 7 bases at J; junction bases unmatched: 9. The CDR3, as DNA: TGTGCCAGCACCCGACTAGCGGTAGGCAATACGCAGTATTTT. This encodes CASTRLAVGNTQYF.

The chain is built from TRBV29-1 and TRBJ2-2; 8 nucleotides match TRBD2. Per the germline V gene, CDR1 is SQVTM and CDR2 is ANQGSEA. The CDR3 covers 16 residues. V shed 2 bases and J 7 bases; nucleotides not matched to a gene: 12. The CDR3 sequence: CSVEQREKGRNGELFF. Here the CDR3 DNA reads TGCAGCGTTGAACAGCGGGAGAAAGGACGGAACGGGGAGCTGTTTTTT.